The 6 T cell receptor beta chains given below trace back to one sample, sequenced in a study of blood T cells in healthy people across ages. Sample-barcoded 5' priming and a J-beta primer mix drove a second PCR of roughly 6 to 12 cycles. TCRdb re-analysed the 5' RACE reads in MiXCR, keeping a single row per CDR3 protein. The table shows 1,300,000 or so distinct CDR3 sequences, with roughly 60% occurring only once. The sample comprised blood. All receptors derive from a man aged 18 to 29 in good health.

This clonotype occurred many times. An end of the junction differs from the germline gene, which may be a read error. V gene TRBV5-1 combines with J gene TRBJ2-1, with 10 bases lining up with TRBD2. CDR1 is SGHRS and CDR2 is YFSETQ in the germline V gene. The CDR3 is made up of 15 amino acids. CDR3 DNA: TGTGCCAGCAGTTTAGCGGGAGGAGGATACAATGAGCAGTTCTTC. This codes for CASSLAGGGYNEQFF.

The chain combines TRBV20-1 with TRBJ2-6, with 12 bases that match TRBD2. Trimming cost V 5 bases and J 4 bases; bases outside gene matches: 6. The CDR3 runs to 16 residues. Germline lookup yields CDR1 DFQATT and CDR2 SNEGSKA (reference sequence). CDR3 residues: CSALLAGGPGANVLTF. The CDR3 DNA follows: TGCAGTGCTCTACTAGCGGGAGGACCCGGGGCCAACGTCCTGACTTTC.

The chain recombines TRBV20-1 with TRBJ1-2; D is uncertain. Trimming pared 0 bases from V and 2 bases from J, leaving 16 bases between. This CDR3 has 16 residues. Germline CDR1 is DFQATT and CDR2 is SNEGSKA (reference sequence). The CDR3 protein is CSARDGAPMTNYGYTF. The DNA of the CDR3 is TGCAGTGCTAGAGATGGTGCTCCCATGACCAACTATGGCTACACCTTC.

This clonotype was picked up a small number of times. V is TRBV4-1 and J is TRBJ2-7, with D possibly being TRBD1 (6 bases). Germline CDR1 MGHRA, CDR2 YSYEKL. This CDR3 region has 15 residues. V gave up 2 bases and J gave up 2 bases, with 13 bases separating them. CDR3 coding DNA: TGCGCCAGCAGCCAACATAGGACAGCCGCCTACGAGCAGTACTTC. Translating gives CASSQHRTAAYEQYF.

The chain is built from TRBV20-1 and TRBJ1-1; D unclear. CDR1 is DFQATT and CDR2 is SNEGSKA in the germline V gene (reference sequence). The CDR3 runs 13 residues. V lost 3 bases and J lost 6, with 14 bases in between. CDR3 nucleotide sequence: TGCAGTGCTAGTGTCGGTGTTGATTCTGAAGCTTTCTTT. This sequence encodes CSASVGVDSEAFF.

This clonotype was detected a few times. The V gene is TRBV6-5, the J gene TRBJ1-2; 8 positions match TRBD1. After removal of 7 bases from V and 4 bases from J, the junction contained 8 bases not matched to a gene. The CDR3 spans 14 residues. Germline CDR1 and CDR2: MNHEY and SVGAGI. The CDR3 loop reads CASTQDREGYGYTF. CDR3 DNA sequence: TGTGCCAGCACCCAGGACAGGGAGGGCTATGGCTACACCTTC.